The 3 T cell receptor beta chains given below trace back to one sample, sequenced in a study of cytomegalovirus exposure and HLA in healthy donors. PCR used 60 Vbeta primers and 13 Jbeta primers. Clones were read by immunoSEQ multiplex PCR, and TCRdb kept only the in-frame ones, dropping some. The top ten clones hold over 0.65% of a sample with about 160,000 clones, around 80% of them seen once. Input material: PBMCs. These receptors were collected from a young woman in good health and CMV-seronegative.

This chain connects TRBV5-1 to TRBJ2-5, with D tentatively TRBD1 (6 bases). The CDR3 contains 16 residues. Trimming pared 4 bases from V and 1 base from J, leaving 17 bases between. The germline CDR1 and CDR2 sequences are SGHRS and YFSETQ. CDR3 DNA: TGCGCCAGCAGCCAAGGACAGTCCCTAATCCAAGAGACCCAGTACTTC. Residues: CASSQGQSLIQETQYF. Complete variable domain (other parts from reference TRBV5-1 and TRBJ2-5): KAGVTQTPRYLIKTRGQQVTLSCSPISGHRSVSWYQQTPGQGLQFLFEYFSETQRNKGNFPGRFSGRQFSNSRSEMNVSTLELGDSALYLCASSQGQSLIQETQYFGPGTRLLVL.

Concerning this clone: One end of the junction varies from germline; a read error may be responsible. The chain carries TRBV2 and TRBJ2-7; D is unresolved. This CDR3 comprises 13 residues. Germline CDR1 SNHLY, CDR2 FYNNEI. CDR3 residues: CASRGPETYVQYF. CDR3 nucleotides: TGTGCCAGCAGGGGCCCCGAGACGTACGTGCAGTACTTC.

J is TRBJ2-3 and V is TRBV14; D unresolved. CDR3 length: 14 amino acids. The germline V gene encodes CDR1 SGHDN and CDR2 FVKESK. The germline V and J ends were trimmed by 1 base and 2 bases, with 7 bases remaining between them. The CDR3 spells CASSQARFTDTQYF. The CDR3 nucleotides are TGTGCCAGCAGCCAAGCGCGGTTCACAGATACGCAGTATTTT.